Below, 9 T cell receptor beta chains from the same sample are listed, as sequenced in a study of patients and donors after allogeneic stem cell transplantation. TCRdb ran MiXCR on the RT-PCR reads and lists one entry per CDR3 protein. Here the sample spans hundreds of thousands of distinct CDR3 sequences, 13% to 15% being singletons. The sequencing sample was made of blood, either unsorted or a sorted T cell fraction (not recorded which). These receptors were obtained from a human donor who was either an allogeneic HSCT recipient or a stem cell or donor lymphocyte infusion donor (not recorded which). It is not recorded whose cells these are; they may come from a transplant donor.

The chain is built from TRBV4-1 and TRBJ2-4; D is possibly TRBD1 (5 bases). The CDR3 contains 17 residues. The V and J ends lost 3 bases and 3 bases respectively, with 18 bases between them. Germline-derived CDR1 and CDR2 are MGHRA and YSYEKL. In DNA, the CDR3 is TGCGCCAGCAGCCACTCGGTTGGGGCCCGGGTCAAAAACATTCAGTACTTC. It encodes CASSHSVGARVKNIQYF.

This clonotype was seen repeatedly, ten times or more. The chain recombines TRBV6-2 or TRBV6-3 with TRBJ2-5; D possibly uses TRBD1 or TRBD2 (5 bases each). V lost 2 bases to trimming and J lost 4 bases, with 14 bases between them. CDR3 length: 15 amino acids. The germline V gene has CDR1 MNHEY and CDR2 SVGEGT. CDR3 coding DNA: TGTGCCAGCAGTTACGTTGGGGGAAGGCGAGAGACCCAGTACTTC. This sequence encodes CASSYVGGRRETQYF.

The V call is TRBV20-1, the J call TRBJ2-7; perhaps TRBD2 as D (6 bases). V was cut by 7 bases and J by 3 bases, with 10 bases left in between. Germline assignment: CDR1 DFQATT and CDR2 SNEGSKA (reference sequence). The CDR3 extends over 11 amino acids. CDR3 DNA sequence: TGCAGTGTCCACGGGGGCTACGAGCAGTACTTC. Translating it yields CSVHGGYEQYF.

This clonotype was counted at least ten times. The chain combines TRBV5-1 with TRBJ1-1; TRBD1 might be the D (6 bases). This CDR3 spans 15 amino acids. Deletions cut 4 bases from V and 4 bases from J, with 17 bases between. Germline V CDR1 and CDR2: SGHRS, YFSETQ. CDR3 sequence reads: CASSQVRGAFTEAFF. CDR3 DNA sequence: TGCGCCAGCAGCCAGGTTCGGGGGGCGTTCACTGAAGCTTTCTTT. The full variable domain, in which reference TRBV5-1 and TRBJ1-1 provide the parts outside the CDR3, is KAGVTQTPRYLIKTRGQQVTLSCSPISGHRSVSWYQQTPGQGLQFLFEYFSETQRNKGNFPGRFSGRQFSNSRSEMNVSTLELGDSALYLCASSQVRGAFTEAFFGQGTRLTVV.

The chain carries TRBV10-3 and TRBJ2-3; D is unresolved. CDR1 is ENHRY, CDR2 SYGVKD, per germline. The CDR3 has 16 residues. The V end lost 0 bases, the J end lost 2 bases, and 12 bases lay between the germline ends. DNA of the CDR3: TGTGCCATCAGTGAGTCGCTAAACGCATACACAGATACGCAGTATTTT. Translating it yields CAISESLNAYTDTQYF.

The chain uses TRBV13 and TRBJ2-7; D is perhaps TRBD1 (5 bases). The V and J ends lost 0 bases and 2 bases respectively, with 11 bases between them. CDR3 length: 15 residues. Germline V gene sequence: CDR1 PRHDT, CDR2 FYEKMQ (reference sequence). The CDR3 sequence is CASSLGDNSPYEQYF. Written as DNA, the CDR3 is TGTGCCAGCAGCTTAGGGGACAACTCCCCCTACGAGCAGTACTTC.

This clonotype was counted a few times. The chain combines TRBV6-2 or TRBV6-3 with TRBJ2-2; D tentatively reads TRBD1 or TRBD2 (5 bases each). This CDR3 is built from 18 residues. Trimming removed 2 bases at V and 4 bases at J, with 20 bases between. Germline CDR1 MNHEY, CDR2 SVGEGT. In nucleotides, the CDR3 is TGTGCCAGCAGTTACGCGTCCATCGGGACGGGTTTCACCGGGGAGCTGTTTTTT. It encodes CASSYASIGTGFTGELFF.

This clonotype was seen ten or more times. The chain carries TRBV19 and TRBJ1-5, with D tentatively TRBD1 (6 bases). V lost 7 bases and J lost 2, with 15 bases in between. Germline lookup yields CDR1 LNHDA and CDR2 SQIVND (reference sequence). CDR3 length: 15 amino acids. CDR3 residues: CASTPGRGRNQPQHF. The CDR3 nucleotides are TGTGCCAGTACCCCCGGCAGGGGCCGCAATCAGCCCCAGCATTTT.

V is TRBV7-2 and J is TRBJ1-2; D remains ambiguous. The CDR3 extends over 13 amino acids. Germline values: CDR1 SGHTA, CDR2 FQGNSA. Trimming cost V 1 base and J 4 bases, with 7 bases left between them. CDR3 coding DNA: TGTGCCAGCAGCTTAGAATGGGGCTATGGCTACACCTTC. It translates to CASSLEWGYGYTF.